This is a list of T cell receptor beta chains from one sample in a study of blood T cells in healthy people across ages. MiXCR, applied by TCRdb to the 5' RACE reads, yields one record per CDR3 protein. The data hold over a million distinct CDR3 sequences, with 42% observed a single time. Sequenced input: blood. The receptor set was obtained from a woman between 18 and 29 years old in good health. CDR3s leave out the opening cysteine and the closing phenylalanine or tryptophan. The order of the fields is V gene, J gene, CDR3 protein.

TRBV4-3,TRBJ2-1,ASSQDTLAWNEQF
TRBV4-2,TRBJ2-5,ASSQFPGLEATVQY
TRBV4-2,TRBJ2-1,ASSPQPTGEGYNEQF
TRBV12-3/TRBV12-4,TRBJ1-1,ASSFEWENTEAF
TRBV5-6,TRBJ2-7,ASSLEGIDEQY
TRBV6-5,TRBJ2-1,ASKVTRDYFYEQF
TRBV12-3/TRBV12-4,TRBJ2-1,ASSSSGGAANEQF
TRBV15,TRBJ2-1,ATSRVGGGENGQF
TRBV4-1,TRBJ2-6,ASSQVGQRKSGANVLT
TRBV12-3/TRBV12-4,TRBJ2-3,ASSDDRGTQY
TRBV7-2,TRBJ1-1,ASSVNRGLGEAF
TRBV7-9,TRBJ1-5,ASSFGVLGGNQPQH